This entry concerns a single T cell receptor (beta chain). Method: immunoSEQ multiplex PCR; TCRdb's copy keeps in-frame clones and lacks some. The table records roughly 290,000 clones, approximately 84% of them present only once. This sample was taken from a study of blood T cell repertoires in COVID-19. Study details: Sources were T cells, B-cell-depleted T cells, or PBMCs; the material itself was cDNA or gDNA.

The germline V gene encodes CDR1 MRHNA and CDR2 SNTAGT. The CDR3 has 13 amino acids. Trimming took off 8 bases at V and 2 bases at J, with 12 bases between the two ends. The rearrangement uses TRBV6-4 and TRBJ2-5, with a tentative D call TRBD1 (5 bases). The sample comprised peripheral blood. This clonotype was obtained from a person between 65 and 79 years old with COVID-19, enrolled during active disease. CDR3 nucleotide sequence: TGTGCCAGCTCGAGACAGTTACAAGAGACCCAGTACTTC. Protein product: CASSRQLQETQYF.